This T cell receptor beta chain was retrieved from a study of blood T cell repertoires in COVID-19. At the level of the study: Samples of COVID-19 (acute and convalescent) were obtained from the United States, Italy and Spain. The analysed material was cDNA or gDNA that came from T cells, B-cell-depleted T cells, or PBMCs.

In the original processing: Estimation of nucleated cell counts was performed using reference gene primer amplification. Clones were read by immunoSEQ multiplex PCR, and TCRdb kept only the in-frame ones, dropping some. V and J calls and clone size come straight from that table; D and trimming were deduced from the DNA. The repertoire holds about 120,000 clones, with 60% to 80% as singletons. Trimming took 5 bases from V and 7 from J, leaving 14 bases between them. Germline V gene data show CDR1 as SEHNR and CDR2 as FQNEAQ (reference sequence). This CDR3 has 14 amino acids. The sequence was obtained from a woman aged 80 or over with active or convalescent COVID-19. This sequence joins TRBV7-9 and TRBJ1-4; D is perhaps TRBD1 (5 bases). Specimen: peripheral blood. The CDR3: CASSARTGGEKLFF. CDR3 DNA: TGTGCCAGCAGCGCTCGAACAGGTGGTGAAAAACTGTTTTTT.